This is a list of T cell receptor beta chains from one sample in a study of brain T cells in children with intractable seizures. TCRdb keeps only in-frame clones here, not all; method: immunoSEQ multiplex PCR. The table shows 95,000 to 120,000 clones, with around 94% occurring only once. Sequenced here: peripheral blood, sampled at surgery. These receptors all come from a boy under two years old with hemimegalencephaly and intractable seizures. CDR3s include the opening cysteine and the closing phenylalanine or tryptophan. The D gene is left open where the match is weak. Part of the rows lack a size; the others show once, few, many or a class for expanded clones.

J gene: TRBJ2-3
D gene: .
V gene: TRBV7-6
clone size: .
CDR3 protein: CASSLEPQMNTDTQYF
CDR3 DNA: TGTGCCAGCAGCTTAGAGCCCCAAATGAACACAGATACGCAGTATTTT

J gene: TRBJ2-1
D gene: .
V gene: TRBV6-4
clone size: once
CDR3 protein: CARCPGAHEQFF
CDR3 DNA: TGTGCCAGATGTCCGGGAGCTCATGAGCAGTTCTTC

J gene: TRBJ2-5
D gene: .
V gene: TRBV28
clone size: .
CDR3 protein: CASSLPGPFRGETQYF
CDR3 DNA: TGTGCCAGCAGTTTACCGGGACCGTTCAGAGGGGAGACCCAGTACTTC

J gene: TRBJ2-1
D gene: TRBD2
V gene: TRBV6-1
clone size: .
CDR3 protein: CASSEWGGGYNEQFF
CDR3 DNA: TGTGCCAGCAGTGAATGGGGGGGAGGTTACAATGAGCAGTTCTTC

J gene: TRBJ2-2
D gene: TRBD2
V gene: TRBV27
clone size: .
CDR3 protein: CASSPDLGLAANTGELFF
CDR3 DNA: TGTGCCAGCAGTCCTGACCTCGGACTAGCGGCGAACACCGGGGAGCTGTTTTTT

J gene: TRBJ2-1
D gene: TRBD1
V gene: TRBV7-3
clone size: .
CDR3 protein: CASSPRQGSYNEQFF
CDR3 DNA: TGTGCCAGCAGTCCTCGACAGGGATCGTACAATGAGCAGTTCTTC

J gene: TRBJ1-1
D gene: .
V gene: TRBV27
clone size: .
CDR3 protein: CASSLSGTEAFF
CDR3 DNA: TGTGCCAGCAGTTTATCTGGGACTGAAGCTTTCTTT

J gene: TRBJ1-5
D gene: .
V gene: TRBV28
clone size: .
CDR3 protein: CASSFAQTYNQPQHF
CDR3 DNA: TGTGCCAGCAGTTTTGCGCAGACTTATAATCAGCCCCAGCATTTT

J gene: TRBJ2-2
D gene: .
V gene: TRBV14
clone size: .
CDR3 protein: CASREQFTGELFF
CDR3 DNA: TGTGCCAGCAGGGAGCAGTTCACCGGGGAGCTGTTTTTT

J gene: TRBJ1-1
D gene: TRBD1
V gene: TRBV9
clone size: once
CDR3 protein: CASSRGGTVNTEAFF
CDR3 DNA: TGTGCCAGCAGCAGGGGGGGGACAGTGAACACTGAAGCTTTCTTT

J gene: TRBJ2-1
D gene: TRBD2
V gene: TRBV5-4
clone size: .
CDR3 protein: CASSSTSGSYNEQFF
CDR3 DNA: TGTGCCAGCAGCTCCACTAGCGGGAGTTACAATGAGCAGTTCTTC

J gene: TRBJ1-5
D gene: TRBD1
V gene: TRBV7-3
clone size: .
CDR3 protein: CASRNYWGRGQGSPYSNQPQHF
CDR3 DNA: TGTGCCAGCAGAAATTACTGGGGGCGGGGACAGGGATCCCCTTATAGCAATCAGCCCCAGCATTTT

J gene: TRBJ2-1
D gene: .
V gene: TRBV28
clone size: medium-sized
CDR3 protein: CASSPLTQLITYNEQFF
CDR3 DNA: TGTGCCAGCAGTCCCCTGACTCAGCTCATCACCTACAATGAGCAGTTCTTC

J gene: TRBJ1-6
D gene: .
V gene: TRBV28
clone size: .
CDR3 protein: CASSLRQGFNSPLHF
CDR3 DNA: TGTGCCAGCAGTTTGAGGCAGGGTTTTAATTCACCCCTCCACTTT

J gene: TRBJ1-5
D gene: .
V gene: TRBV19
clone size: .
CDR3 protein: CASRMVGVQPQHF
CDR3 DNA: TGTGCCAGTAGAATGGTAGGGGTTCAGCCCCAGCATTTT

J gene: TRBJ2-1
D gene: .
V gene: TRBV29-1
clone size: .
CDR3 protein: CSVDGSVSSYNEQFF
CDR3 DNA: TGCAGCGTTGATGGTAGCGTCAGCTCCTACAATGAGCAGTTCTTC

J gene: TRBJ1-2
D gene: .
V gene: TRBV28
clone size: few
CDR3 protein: CASRDGRARGYTF
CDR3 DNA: TGTGCCAGCAGGGATGGGAGAGCGCGAGGCTACACCTTC

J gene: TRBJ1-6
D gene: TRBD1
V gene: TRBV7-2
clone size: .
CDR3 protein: CASSSDRASNSPLHF
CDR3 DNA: TGTGCCAGCAGCTCTGACAGGGCGAGTAATTCACCCCTCCACTTT

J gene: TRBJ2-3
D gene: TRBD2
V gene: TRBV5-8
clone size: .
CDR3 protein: CASGRGLAAGDTQYF
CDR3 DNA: TGTGCCAGCGGCCGCGGACTAGCGGCCGGGGATACGCAGTATTTT

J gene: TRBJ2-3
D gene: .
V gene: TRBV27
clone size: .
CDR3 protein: CASSLSRWGPDTQYF
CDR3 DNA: TGTGCCAGCAGTTTATCGAGGTGGGGTCCAGATACGCAGTATTTT

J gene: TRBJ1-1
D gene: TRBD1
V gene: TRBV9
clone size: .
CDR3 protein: CASSVGDKRQGASEAFF
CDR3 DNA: TGTGCCAGCAGCGTAGGGGACAAACGACAGGGTGCTTCTGAAGCTTTCTTT

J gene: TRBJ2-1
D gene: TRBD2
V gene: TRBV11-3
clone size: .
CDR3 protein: CASSSSGSNEQFF
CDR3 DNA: TGTGCCAGCAGCTCTAGCGGGAGCAATGAGCAGTTCTTC

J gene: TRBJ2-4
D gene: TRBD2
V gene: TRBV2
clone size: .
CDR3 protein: CASSEDGRGAKNIQYF
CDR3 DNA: TGTGCCAGCAGTGAAGATGGGAGGGGAGCCAAAAACATTCAGTACTTC

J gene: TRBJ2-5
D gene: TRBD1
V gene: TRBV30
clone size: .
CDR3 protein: CAWMPGQGALAETQYF
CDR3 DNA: TGTGCCTGGATGCCGGGACAGGGGGCGCTGGCCGAGACCCAGTACTTC

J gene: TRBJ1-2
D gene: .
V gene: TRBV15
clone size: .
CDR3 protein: CATSNRVPYGYTF
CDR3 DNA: TGTGCCACCAGCAACAGGGTACCCTATGGCTACACCTTC

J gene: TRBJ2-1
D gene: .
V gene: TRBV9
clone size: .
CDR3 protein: CASSVVSGRGYNEQFF
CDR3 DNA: TGTGCCAGCAGCGTTGTGAGCGGGCGGGGTTACAATGAGCAGTTCTTC

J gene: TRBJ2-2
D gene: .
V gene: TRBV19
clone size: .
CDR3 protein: CASITRGDTGELFF
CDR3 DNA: TGTGCCAGTATCACTAGGGGAGACACCGGGGAGCTGTTTTTT

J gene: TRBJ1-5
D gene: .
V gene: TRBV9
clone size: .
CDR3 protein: CASSVVGWWGAYNQPQHF
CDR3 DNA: TGTGCCAGCAGCGTAGTGGGATGGTGGGGGGCGTACAATCAGCCCCAGCATTTT

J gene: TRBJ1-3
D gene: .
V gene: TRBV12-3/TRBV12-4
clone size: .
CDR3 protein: CASSLSSGNTIYF
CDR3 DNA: TGTGCCAGCAGTCTGAGCTCTGGAAACACCATATATTTT

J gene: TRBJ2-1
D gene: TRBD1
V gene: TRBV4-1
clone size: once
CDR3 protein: CASSLRQGNMYNEQFF
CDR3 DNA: TGCGCCAGCAGCCTCCGACAGGGTAACATGTACAATGAGCAGTTCTTC

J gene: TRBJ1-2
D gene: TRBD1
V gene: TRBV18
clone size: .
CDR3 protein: CASSAVLKQDRGRGYTF
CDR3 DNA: TGTGCCAGCTCAGCCGTCCTTAAACAAGACAGGGGACGTGGCTACACCTTC

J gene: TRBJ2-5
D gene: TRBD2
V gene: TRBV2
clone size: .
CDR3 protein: CASSQSGSEETQYF
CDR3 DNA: TGTGCCAGCAGTCAGAGCGGGAGTGAAGAGACCCAGTACTTC

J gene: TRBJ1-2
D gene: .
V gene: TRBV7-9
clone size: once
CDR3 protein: CASSFGPEGYTF
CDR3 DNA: TGTGCCAGCAGCTTTGGGCCGGAGGGCTACACCTTC

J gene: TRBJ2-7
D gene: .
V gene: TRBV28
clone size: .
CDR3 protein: CASSLRASGRYF
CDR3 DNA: TGTGCCAGCAGTTTAAGGGCCTCTGGGCGCTACTTC

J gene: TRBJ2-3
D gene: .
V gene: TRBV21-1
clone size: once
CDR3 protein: CASSNQRTDTQYF
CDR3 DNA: TGTGCCAGCAGCAACCAGCGAACAGATACGCAGTATTTT

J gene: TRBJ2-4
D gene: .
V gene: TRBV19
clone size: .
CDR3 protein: CASSIDQGGPIQYF
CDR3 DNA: TGTGCCAGTAGTATAGATCAGGGGGGGCCCATTCAGTACTTC

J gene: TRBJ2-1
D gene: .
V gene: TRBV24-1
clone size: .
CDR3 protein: CATSDSANNEQFF
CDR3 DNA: TGTGCCACCAGTGATTCCGCCAACAATGAGCAGTTCTTC

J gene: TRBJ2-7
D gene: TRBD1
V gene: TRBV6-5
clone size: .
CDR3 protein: CASSYFRGPSYEQYF
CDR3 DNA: TGTGCCAGCAGTTATTTCAGGGGGCCCTCCTACGAGCAGTACTTC

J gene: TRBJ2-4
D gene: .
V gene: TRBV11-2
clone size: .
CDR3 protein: CASSSLGLNIQYF
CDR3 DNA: TGTGCCAGCAGCTCCCTTGGTCTGAACATTCAGTACTTC

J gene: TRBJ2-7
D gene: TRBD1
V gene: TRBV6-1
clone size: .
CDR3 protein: CASSGGTGGSYSYEQYF
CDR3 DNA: TGTGCCAGCAGTGGAGGGACAGGGGGTTCCTACTCCTACGAGCAGTACTTC